These T cell receptor beta chains were read from a single sample in a study of T cells in Graves' hyperthyroidism and ophthalmopathy. A single record per CDR3 protein comes from TCRdb applying MiXCR to the multiplex PCR reads. The sample includes around 280,000 distinct CDR3 sequences, 10% to 15% of them seen just once. Sequenced input: blood. The receptors shown here come from a woman younger than 45 with Graves' hyperthyroidism that later progressed to Graves' ophthalmopathy. The CDR3 runs from the conserved cysteine through the conserved F or W. The order of the fields is D gene, J gene, V gene, clone size, CDR3 DNA, CDR3 protein. A D gene is named only where the DNA matches it firmly. Expanded clones get a size class; other rows say once, few or many, or leave the size out.

>TRBD1|TRBJ2-5|TRBV12-3/TRBV12-4|many
TGTGCCAGCAGTCTACAACAGGGGGTGGCGGAGACCCAGTACTTC
CASSLQQGVAETQYF
>TRBD2|TRBJ2-7|TRBV7-2|many
TGTGCCAGCAGCTTAGGACTAGCGGGAGCGGTCTTTTACGAGCAGTACTTC
CASSLGLAGAVFYEQYF
>-|TRBJ1-2|TRBV28|many
TGTGCCAGCAGTCCCGGAGGAGGGTATGAAGATGGCTACACCTTC
CASSPGGGYEDGYTF
>-|TRBJ1-1|TRBV30|many
TGTGCCTGGAGTGGGGGAAGATCGAACACTGAAGCTTTCTTT
CAWSGGRSNTEAFF
>TRBD2|TRBJ2-5|TRBV3-1|many
TGTGCCAGCCACAAGGGAATAGCGGGAGGGGTGACCCAGTACTTC
CASHKGIAGGVTQYF
>-|TRBJ2-1|TRBV6-2/TRBV6-3|few
TGTGCCAGCAGTCCCAAAACTGTATACAATGAGCAGTTCTTC
CASSPKTVYNEQFF
>TRBD1|TRBJ1-5|TRBV20-1|many
TGCAGTGCTATTGGGACAGTTAGCAATCAGCCCCAGCATTTT
CSAIGTVSNQPQHF
>-|TRBJ2-7|TRBV3-1|many
TGTGCCAGCAGCCTCCTACTGGACTCCTACGAGCAGTACTTC
CASSLLLDSYEQYF
>-|TRBJ1-2|TRBV5-8|many
TGTGCCAGCAGCAATCCTCGGGCTAACTATGGCTACACCTTC
CASSNPRANYGYTF
>TRBD2|TRBJ2-2|TRBV3-1|many
TGTGCCAGCAGCCAAGATCTTTTGCTAGCGGAGAACACCGGGGAGCTGTTTTTT
CASSQDLLLAENTGELFF
>TRBD1|TRBJ1-1|TRBV27|many
TGTGCCAGCAGTTTATGGACAGGGGATGATGAAGCTTTCTTT
CASSLWTGDDEAFF
>-|TRBJ2-2|TRBV20-1|-
TGCAGTGCCCCCCGGGAACCGAACACCGGGGAGCTGTTTTTT
CSAPREPNTGELFF
>-|TRBJ1-1|TRBV20-1|many
TGCAGTGCTAGAGGGGTGGGGGGGATGAACACTGAAGCTTTCTTT
CSARGVGGMNTEAFF
>TRBD2|TRBJ2-3|TRBV12-3/TRBV12-4|many
TGTGCCATCGAGCGGGAAGGAGATACGCAGTATTTT
CAIEREGDTQYF
>TRBD1|TRBJ2-4|TRBV5-5|once
TGTGCCAGCAGCTTGGTCCAGGGGGCACCCAAAAACATTCAGTACTTC
CASSLVQGAPKNIQYF
>TRBD1|TRBJ2-7|TRBV24-1|-
TGTGCCACCAGTGGGAACAGGGGGCACGAGCAGTACTTC
CATSGNRGHEQYF
>-|TRBJ1-1|TRBV12-3/TRBV12-4|many
TGTGCCAGCAGTTTAGTTAAAGAGCGGGCTGAAGCTTTCTTT
CASSLVKERAEAFF
>TRBD2|TRBJ2-5|TRBV20-1|many
TGCAGTGCTGGGGGCTTTATAGCGGGGTCCGCGGGGGAGACCCAGTACTTC
CSAGGFIAGSAGETQYF
>-|TRBJ2-7|TRBV20-1|many
TGCAGTGCTGATGAGCGGGCCAGCTCCTACGAGCAGTACTTC
CSADERASSYEQYF
>TRBD2|TRBJ2-3|TRBV29-1|many
TGCAGCGAACGAACGGGGATAGCGGGGGAAACGCAGTATTTT
CSERTGIAGETQYF
>-|TRBJ2-1|TRBV19|-
TGTGCCAGTAGTATAGACTCGAATTACAATGAGCAGTTCTTC
CASSIDSNYNEQFF
>-|TRBJ1-5|TRBV28|many
TGTGCCAGCAGTACCTGGGACTCCCAGCTTAGCAATCAGCCCCAGCATTTT
CASSTWDSQLSNQPQHF
>-|TRBJ1-1|TRBV2|many
TGTGCCAGCAGTGAACTCAGGGTAACTGAAGCTTTCTTT
CASSELRVTEAFF
>TRBD1|TRBJ2-3|TRBV19|once
TGTGCCAGTACCAGGGGACAGGGAGGAATGGCAGATACGCAGTATTTT
CASTRGQGGMADTQYF
>TRBD2|TRBJ2-3|TRBV5-1|-
TGCGCCAGCAGCCCCGGGGCTAGCGGGAGGGCCTTAGATACGCAGTATTTT
CASSPGASGRALDTQYF
>-|TRBJ2-7|TRBV6-2/TRBV6-3|many
TGTGCCAGCAGTTACCAGGGCAGGGGTGAGCAGTACTTC
CASSYQGRGEQYF
>TRBD1|TRBJ2-3|TRBV29-1|-
TGCAGCGTTGAGACAGGGAGCACAGATACGCAGTATTTT
CSVETGSTDTQYF
>TRBD1|TRBJ2-1|TRBV28|many
TGTGCCAGCAGTGAGACAGGGGATAGGGAGCACAATGAGCAGTTCTTC
CASSETGDREHNEQFF
>-|TRBJ2-2|TRBV7-2|many
TGTGCCAGCAGCTTTCGAAACACCGGGGAGCTGTTTTTT
CASSFRNTGELFF
>TRBD1|TRBJ1-1|TRBV11-2|many
TGTGCCAGCAGCGCGACAGGGGTGAAGAGCACTGAAGCTTTCTTT
CASSATGVKSTEAFF
>-|TRBJ2-7|TRBV7-2|many
TGTGCCAGCAGCTTAGCAGTAAGCGAGCAGTACTTC
CASSLAVSEQYF
>TRBD1|TRBJ2-7|TRBV3-1|many
TGTGCCACCCGGGACAGAACAAGCTACGAGCAGTACTTC
CATRDRTSYEQYF
>TRBD2|TRBJ2-1|TRBV7-8|many
TGTGCCAGCAGCTCGTTTAGCGGGAGGTCCTACAATGAGCAGTTCTTC
CASSSFSGRSYNEQFF
>TRBD1|TRBJ1-5|TRBV10-3|few
TGTGCCATCAGTGCCGGGACAGGGGTCAGCCAGCCCCAGCATTTT
CAISAGTGVSQPQHF
>TRBD2|TRBJ2-1|TRBV28|many
TGTGCCAGCAGTTTACCGGGACTAGCGGGACAATGGGCGCAGTTCTTC
CASSLPGLAGQWAQFF
>TRBD2|TRBJ2-3|TRBV7-9|many
TGTGCCAGCAGGTCACTGCGGGGGAACGGCACAGATACGCAGTATTTT
CASRSLRGNGTDTQYF
>-|TRBJ2-3|TRBV19|few
TGTGCCAGTAGTACCACGACCTTCGGAACAGCCGGAGGAACAGATACGCAGTATTTT
CASSTTTFGTAGGTDTQYF
>-|TRBJ1-2|TRBV7-2|many
TGTGCCAGCAGCTACATAGCGGGTGGCTACACCTTC
CASSYIAGGYTF
>-|TRBJ2-5|TRBV29-1|few
TGCAGCGTTGGGATGAGGCTAGCCCAAGAGACCCAGTACTTC
CSVGMRLAQETQYF
>-|TRBJ2-1|TRBV20-1|many
TGCAGTGCTAGAGATCAGGTACCTCGTGAGCAGTTCTTC
CSARDQVPREQFF
>TRBD1|TRBJ2-7|TRBV27|many
TGTGCCAGCAGCTCCGGGACAGGGGGCATCGAGCAGTACTTC
CASSSGTGGIEQYF
>-|TRBJ2-1|TRBV7-8|many
TGTGCCAGCAGCCCCCGGGCAGGGGGGGATGAGCAGTTCTTC
CASSPRAGGDEQFF
>TRBD1|TRBJ1-5|TRBV28|many
TGTGCCAGCAGTCTTGACAGGGTACATCAGCCCCAGCATTTT
CASSLDRVHQPQHF
>-|TRBJ1-1|TRBV4-1|few
TGCGCCAGCAGCCAAGGAATAGCGAACACTGAAGCTTTCTTT
CASSQGIANTEAFF
>-|TRBJ2-3|TRBV7-8|many
TGTGCCAGCAGCTCCGGGACGCTTAATACGCAGTATTTT
CASSSGTLNTQYF
>-|TRBJ2-7|TRBV5-6|-
TGTGCCAGCAGCAGGGAGCCATACGAGCAGTACTTC
CASSREPYEQYF
>-|TRBJ2-3|TRBV12-3/TRBV12-4|many
TGTGCCAGTCGGCGGGACCCAGCAGATACGCAGTATTTT
CASRRDPADTQYF
>-|TRBJ1-4|TRBV5-1|once
TGCGCCAGCAGCTTAAATATGGGAAACGAAAAACTGTTTTTT
CASSLNMGNEKLFF
>-|TRBJ2-7|TRBV4-2|few
TGTGCCAGCAGCCAAGACCCCGGGGTTACCTACGAGCAGTACTTC
CASSQDPGVTYEQYF
>TRBD2|TRBJ2-7|TRBV6-2/TRBV6-3|many
TGTGCCAGCAGTTACTCTGGGACTAGCGCCTACGAGCAGTACTTC
CASSYSGTSAYEQYF
>TRBD2|TRBJ2-1|TRBV30|many
TGTGCCTGGGTTAGCGGGAGTTCCTACAATGAGCAGTTCTTC
CAWVSGSSYNEQFF
>TRBD2|TRBJ2-1|TRBV20-1|many
TGCAGTGCTACCTTCGCCGGGACTAGCGGGAGCAGAGGGCAGTTCTTC
CSATFAGTSGSRGQFF
>-|TRBJ1-5|TRBV28|few
TGTGCCAGCAGCCCTTTTCCGAGTGTCAATCAGCCCCAGCATTTT
CASSPFPSVNQPQHF
>TRBD1|TRBJ2-5|TRBV28|many
TGTGCCAGCAGTACTCCCGGGACAGGGGGCAGGGGGACCCAGTACTTC
CASSTPGTGGRGTQYF
>-|TRBJ1-1|TRBV3-1|many
TGTGCCAGCAGCCTCAAAGGCGGGGGACCTGAAGCTTTCTTT
CASSLKGGGPEAFF
>-|TRBJ1-5|TRBV6-5|few
TGTGCCAGCAGTTACGATGGCTGGGGCAATCAGCCCCAGCATTTT
CASSYDGWGNQPQHF
>-|TRBJ2-7|TRBV7-2|many
TGTGCCAGCAGCCCTACCCCAGGGTACGAGCAGTACTTC
CASSPTPGYEQYF
>-|TRBJ1-2|TRBV6-2/TRBV6-3|many
TGTGCCAGCAGTGAAAGGGGGACGGCGGTGAAGGGCACCTTC
CASSERGTAVKGTF
>-|TRBJ2-1|TRBV7-3|few
TGTGCCAGCAGCTCTAGCGTGGGGTCCTACAATGAGCAGTTCTTC
CASSSSVGSYNEQFF